The T cell receptor beta chain described here comes from a study of beta chain features in type 1 diabetes. Overall study context: Over all samples combined, around 110 million sorted cells were examined. General study findings and limits: When cDNA is sequenced, cells with high TCR expression could be over-represented. The naive, central memory and Treg TCRB repertoires of patients appeared to be more similar to one another than those of healthy donors.

Investigators reverse transcribed all isolated RNA, so they sequenced expressed TCRB transcripts. Sequenced by immunoSEQ multiplex PCR; TCRdb stores in-frame clones only, minus some. The table has 120,000 to 150,000 clones, about 51% seen once. As to this clone: Antigen: not known.

Looked up from germline, CDR1 is SQVTM and CDR2 is ANQGSEA. The V end was cut by 4 bases, the J end by 7 bases, with 14 bases between. CDR3 length: 13 residues. The authors sorted CD4+ naive, central memory, regulatory and stem cell-like memory cells via CD45RO/CCR7/CD25/CD127/CD95/CD27. The TCR comes from a man younger than 35 in good health. This chain connects TRBV29-1 to TRBJ2-1; the D gene is possibly TRBD2 (5 bases). The sequenced sample was Tregs from blood. In DNA form, the CDR3 reads TGCAGCGTTGTTACAGCGGTTCGGAATGAGCAGTTCTTC. It translates to CSVVTAVRNEQFF.